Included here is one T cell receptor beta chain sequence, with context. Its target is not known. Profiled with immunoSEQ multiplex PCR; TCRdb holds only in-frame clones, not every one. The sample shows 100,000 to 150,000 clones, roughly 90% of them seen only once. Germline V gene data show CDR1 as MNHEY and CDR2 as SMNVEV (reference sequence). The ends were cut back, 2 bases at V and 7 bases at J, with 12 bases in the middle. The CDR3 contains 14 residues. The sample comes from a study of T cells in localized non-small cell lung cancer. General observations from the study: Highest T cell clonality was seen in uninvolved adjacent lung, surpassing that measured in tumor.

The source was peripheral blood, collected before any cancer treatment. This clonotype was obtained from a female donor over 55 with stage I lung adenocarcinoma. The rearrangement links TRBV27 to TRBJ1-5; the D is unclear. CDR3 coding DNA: TGTGCCAGCAGTTTAAGAAGGATGGCACAGCCCCAGCATTTT. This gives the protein CASSLRRMAQPQHF.